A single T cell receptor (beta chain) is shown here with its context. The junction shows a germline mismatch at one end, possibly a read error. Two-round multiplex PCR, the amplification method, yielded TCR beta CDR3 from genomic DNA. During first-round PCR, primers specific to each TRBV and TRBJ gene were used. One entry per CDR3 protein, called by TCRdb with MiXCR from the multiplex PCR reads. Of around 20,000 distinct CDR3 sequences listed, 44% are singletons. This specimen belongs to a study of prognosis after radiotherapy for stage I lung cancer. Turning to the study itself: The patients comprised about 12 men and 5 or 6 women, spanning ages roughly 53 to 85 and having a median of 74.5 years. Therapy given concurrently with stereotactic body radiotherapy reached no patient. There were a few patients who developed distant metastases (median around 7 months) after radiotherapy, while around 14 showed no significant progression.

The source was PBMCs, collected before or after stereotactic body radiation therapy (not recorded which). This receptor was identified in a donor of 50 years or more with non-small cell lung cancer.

CDR3 DNA: TGTGCCAACAGCCACATAGGCGGGGATGGAGAGACCCAGTACTTC. Translated: CANSHIGGDGETQYF. V usage is TRBV7-2 and J usage is TRBJ2-5; D is possibly TRBD2 (6 bases). Germline values: CDR1 SGHTA, CDR2 FQGNSA. This CDR3 is 15 amino acids long. Based on the CDR3 plus reference TRBV7-2 and TRBJ2-5, the full variable domain is GAGVSQSPSNKVTEKGKDVELRCDPISGHTALYWYRQSLGQGLEFLIYFQGNSAPDKSGLPSDRFSAERTGGSVSTLTIQRTQQEDSAVYLCANSHIGGDGETQYFGPGTRLLVL.